The rows below give T cell receptor beta chains drawn from one sample of a study of cytomegalovirus exposure and HLA in healthy donors. Sequencing used immunoSEQ multiplex PCR; TCRdb keeps in-frame clones, though not all of them. The sample records 120,000 or so clones, 60% to 85% being singletons. Sequences were obtained from PBMCs. These receptors were taken from a young man in good health and CMV-seronegative. Both conserved end residues are part of each CDR3. The D gene is left open where the match is weak. The size entry is marked missing in some rows and otherwise reads once, few, many or a size class.

V,J,D,size,CDR3,DNA
TRBV4-1,TRBJ2-5,.,few,CASSQVAGFQETQYF,TGCGCCAGCAGCCAGGTGGCAGGCTTCCAAGAGACCCAGTACTTC
TRBV7-2,TRBJ1-5,.,.,CASSSAGNSNQPQHF,TGTGCCAGCAGCAGCGCGGGGAATAGCAATCAGCCCCAGCATTTT
TRBV5-1,TRBJ2-7,.,once,CASSLAGIAYEQYF,TGCGCCAGCAGCTTGGCAGGGATCGCCTACGAGCAGTACTTC
TRBV11-2,TRBJ1-1,TRBD1,.,CASSFRQGGTEAFF,TGTGCCAGCAGCTTCAGACAGGGGGGGACTGAAGCTTTCTTT
TRBV6-1,TRBJ2-7,TRBD1,few,CASRPGQGLYEQYF,TGTGCCAGCAGACCGGGACAGGGCCTTTACGAGCAGTACTTC
TRBV28,TRBJ1-1,TRBD1,.,CASKVGQGVAFF,TGTGCCAGCAAAGTTGGGCAGGGGGTAGCTTTCTTT
TRBV6-6,TRBJ1-3,.,.,CASSSGTRGSGNTIYF,TGTGCCAGCAGTAGTGGCACGAGAGGCTCTGGAAACACCATATATTTT
TRBV9,TRBJ2-4,TRBD2,.,CASSVATMAGGEGIQYF,TGTGCCAGCAGCGTAGCTACTATGGCGGGAGGGGAGGGCATTCAGTACTTC
TRBV19,TRBJ1-1,.,.,CASSIYYEGDTEAFF,TGTGCCAGTAGTATATATTACGAGGGGGACACTGAAGCTTTCTTT
TRBV7-9,TRBJ2-7,TRBD2,.,CASSNGLAVSYEQYF,TGTGCCAGCAGTAACGGACTAGCGGTCTCCTACGAGCAGTACTTC
TRBV5-1,TRBJ2-1,TRBD2,.,CASSLGTSGRVVENEQFF,TGCGCCAGCAGCTTGGGGACTAGCGGGAGAGTGGTGGAGAATGAGCAGTTCTTC
TRBV19,TRBJ2-3,.,.,CASILAGTDTQYF,TGTGCCAGTATCCTCGCGGGGACAGATACGCAGTATTTT
TRBV11-2,TRBJ2-5,TRBD1,few,CASSSSGQGETQYF,TGTGCCAGCAGCTCGTCCGGACAGGGCGAGACCCAGTACTTC
TRBV6-6,TRBJ2-7,.,.,CASSYGGVWEQYF,TGTGCCAGCAGTTACGGCGGTGTTTGGGAGCAGTACTTC
TRBV6-5,TRBJ2-5,.,medium-sized,CASSYSITGQQETQYF,TGTGCCAGCAGTTACTCGATAACAGGGCAACAAGAGACCCAGTACTTC
TRBV13,TRBJ2-7,.,once,CASSLEREQYF,TGTGCCAGCAGCCTAGAGCGCGAGCAGTACTTC
TRBV5-1,TRBJ2-2,TRBD2,few,CASTVPLAGGGTGELFF,TGCGCCAGCACCGTCCCTCTAGCGGGAGGTGGTACCGGGGAGCTGTTTTTT
TRBV5-4,TRBJ2-5,.,once,CASSARTEAEETQYF,TGTGCCAGCAGCGCCCGGACAGAGGCAGAAGAGACCCAGTACTTC
TRBV11-2,TRBJ2-2,TRBD1,.,CASSLRTGENTGELFF,TGTGCCAGCAGCCTCCGGACAGGAGAGAACACCGGGGAGCTGTTTTTT
TRBV6-1,TRBJ1-5,.,.,CATSSLSNQPQHF,TGTGCCACCTCGTCCCTTAGCAATCAGCCCCAGCATTTT
TRBV27,TRBJ1-5,TRBD1,.,CASSLLGGQNQPQHF,TGTGCCAGCAGTTTATTAGGGGGCCAGAATCAGCCCCAGCATTTT
TRBV28,TRBJ2-7,.,.,CASSYSTYSYEQYF,TGTGCCAGCAGCTACAGCACTTACTCCTACGAGCAGTACTTC
TRBV15,TRBJ2-7,.,.,CATSRDQGLSYEQYF,TGTGCCACCAGCAGAGATCAGGGCCTCTCCTACGAGCAGTACTTC
TRBV10-3,TRBJ1-5,.,once,CAISDGGGRQPQHF,TGTGCCATCAGTGATGGGGGAGGGCGGCAGCCCCAGCATTTT
TRBV7-9,TRBJ1-4,.,.,CASSPGRARGEKLFF,TGTGCCAGCAGCCCCGGCCGGGCTCGGGGTGAAAAACTGTTTTTT
TRBV11-3,TRBJ1-2,TRBD1,.,CASSRGQGAVLNYGYTF,TGTGCCAGCAGCCGCGGACAGGGGGCTGTTCTTAACTATGGCTACACCTTC
TRBV5-1,TRBJ2-1,TRBD2,.,CASSSLAGVDNEQFF,TGCGCCAGCAGCTCGCTAGCGGGAGTCGACAATGAGCAGTTCTTC
TRBV7-6,TRBJ2-1,.,.,CASSLPTSGDYNEQFF,TGTGCCAGCAGCTTGCCAACGTCGGGAGACTACAATGAGCAGTTCTTC
TRBV9,TRBJ1-4,.,.,CASSVAFRVKNEKLFF,TGTGCCAGCAGCGTAGCTTTCAGGGTAAAAAATGAAAAACTGTTTTTT
TRBV9,TRBJ1-5,.,.,CASSPDSFVDSNQPQHF,TGTGCCAGCAGCCCTGACAGTTTCGTCGATAGCAATCAGCCCCAGCATTTT
TRBV7-9,TRBJ2-5,TRBD2,.,CASSPRGGRSQETQYF,TGTGCCAGCAGCCCCAGGGGCGGGAGGAGTCAAGAGACCCAGTACTTC
TRBV28,TRBJ1-1,.,.,CASSHYTEAFF,TGTGCCAGCAGTCATTACACTGAAGCTTTCTTT
TRBV9,TRBJ2-3,.,.,CASSVAGGLTDTQYF,TGTGCCAGCAGCGTAGCGGGGGGCCTCACAGATACGCAGTATTTT
TRBV7-2,TRBJ1-6,TRBD1,.,CASSSGQGNNSPLHF,TGTGCCAGCAGCAGCGGACAGGGGAATAATTCACCCCTCCACTTT
TRBV28,TRBJ2-2,.,.,CASSFVSGGSTGELFF,TGTGCCAGCAGTTTCGTAAGCGGAGGATCCACCGGGGAGCTGTTTTTT
TRBV29-1,TRBJ2-2,.,.,CSGGGRGELFF,TGCAGCGGTGGGGGGAGAGGGGAGCTGTTTTTT
TRBV6-1,TRBJ1-5,.,.,CASSEGGESQPQHF,TGTGCCAGCAGTGAAGGGGGGGAGAGTCAGCCCCAGCATTTT
TRBV7-3,TRBJ2-2,.,.,CASSPLNTGELFF,TGTGCCAGCAGCCCTCTTAACACCGGGGAGCTGTTTTTT
TRBV9,TRBJ2-1,TRBD2,.,CASSHTSGVSYNEQFF,TGTGCCAGCAGTCACACTAGCGGAGTCTCCTACAATGAGCAGTTCTTC
TRBV10-3,TRBJ2-5,TRBD1,.,CAISREGTDQETQYF,TGTGCCATCAGTCGTGAAGGGACAGACCAAGAGACCCAGTACTTC
TRBV19,TRBJ2-7,.,.,CASTAGERYEQYF,TGTGCCAGTACCGCCGGAGAGAGATACGAGCAGTACTTC
TRBV28,TRBJ1-2,.,few,CASSLPRTPGNYGYTF,TGTGCCAGCAGTTTACCTCGGACACCCGGTAACTATGGCTACACCTTC
TRBV7-3,TRBJ2-1,.,.,CASSSVGGASHNEQFF,TGTGCCAGCAGCAGCGTGGGGGGGGCGAGTCACAATGAGCAGTTCTTC
TRBV28,TRBJ2-7,TRBD1,.,CASSVWDRGNEQYF,TGTGCCAGCAGTGTATGGGACAGGGGTAACGAGCAGTACTTC
TRBV18,TRBJ1-1,TRBD1,few,CASSPNRGRGTEAFF,TGTGCCAGCTCCCCGAACAGGGGGCGCGGAACTGAAGCTTTCTTT